These T cell receptor beta chains were read from a single sample in a study of blood T cell repertoires in COVID-19. Data came from immunoSEQ multiplex PCR; TCRdb stores just in-frame clones and leaves some out. This table holds 130,000 to 150,000 clones, more than 80% found once. Sequencing was done on a sample of peripheral blood. The origin of the receptors is an elderly woman in a cohort sampled during active or convalescent COVID-19. Both conserved end residues are trimmed from each CDR3. Fields, in order: V gene, J gene, clone size, CDR3 protein. Size tells how often a clone was seen (once, few, many) or the class of an expanded clone, and some rows leave it out.

TRBV6-2/TRBV6-3	TRBJ2-1	NA	ASSYWAGDNEQF
TRBV5-4	TRBJ2-3	NA	ASSFGGTRTDTQY
TRBV7-9	TRBJ1-1	NA	ASSLAQALNTEAF
TRBV19	TRBJ1-2	NA	ASLELGGGSYGYT
TRBV29-1	TRBJ1-2	NA	SVEDGTGTGGLYGYT
TRBV7-2	TRBJ2-5	NA	ASSQGTSGKTQY
TRBV3-1/TRBV3-2	TRBJ2-2	NA	ASSQEVWGENTGELF
TRBV14	TRBJ2-5	NA	ASSRIGTGVETQY
TRBV5-1	TRBJ1-1	few	ASSLGWTGNTEAF
TRBV6-5	TRBJ1-2	once	ASRPQGRNYGYT
TRBV6-2/TRBV6-3	TRBJ1-4	NA	ASSYGQNEKLF
TRBV2	TRBJ1-1	NA	ASRRSLSQSEAF
TRBV25-1	TRBJ2-3	once	ASSDTGPSTDTQY
TRBV6-2/TRBV6-3	TRBJ1-6	once	ASSYSSRVSPLH
TRBV18	TRBJ2-3	NA	ASSPRRGDTDTQY
TRBV7-9	TRBJ1-1	NA	ASRALNTEAF
TRBV4-3	TRBJ1-2	NA	ASSHGQGYGYT
TRBV6-2/TRBV6-3	TRBJ1-2	NA	ASSLEGGYT
TRBV10-3	TRBJ2-5	NA	AIRGTGNQETQY
TRBV19	TRBJ1-5	NA	ASSRQGAPRQPQH
TRBV9	TRBJ2-5	once	ASSGDSVGETQY
TRBV19	TRBJ1-2	NA	ASSLRGTGGILRGYT
TRBV7-2	TRBJ1-1	NA	ASSVRDSISEAF
TRBV9	TRBJ2-1	NA	ASSPNLPEVHEQF
TRBV6-5	TRBJ1-4	NA	AVEPDSTNEKLF
TRBV5-4	TRBJ1-2	once	ASSFNRGQDGYT
TRBV6-6	TRBJ2-5	once	ASRRDSKETQY
TRBV29-1	TRBJ2-7	NA	SVEFQDHEQY